This note documents a single TCR beta chain sequence. The antigen is unknown. This record comes from a study of siplizumab effects on memory and regulatory T cells. Study-wide results and caveats: Treg origin accounted for an average of around 69% of mappable alloreactive CD4+ clones with siplizumab and approximately 25% in controls.

Data came from immunoSEQ multiplex PCR; TCRdb stores just in-frame clones and leaves some out. The sample has some 100,000 clones; approximately 92% are singletons. V was pared by 7 bases and J by 7 bases, with 6 bases of the junction left unmatched. CDR1 SEHNR and CDR2 FQNEAQ come from the germline V gene (reference sequence). The length of the CDR3 is 14 residues. The sequenced sample was CD4+ T cells sorted from blood. The chain combines TRBV7-9 with TRBJ2-7; 14 bases fit TRBD2. The origin of this receptor is a human donor in good health. Some clones in this sample may be carry-over from other donors' samples. Here the CDR3 reads CASTGTSGSREQYF. The CDR3 nucleotides are TGTGCCAGCACCGGGACTAGCGGGAGTCGGGAGCAGTACTTC.